One TCR beta chain is described in this entry. The entry originates in a study of blood T cell repertoires in COVID-19. Study in general: Samples representing acute and convalescent COVID-19 were sourced from the United States, Italy and Spain. T cells, B-cell-depleted T cells, or PBMCs supplied cDNA or gDNA.

There are 14 residues in the CDR3. The V segment lost 9 bases and the J segment 4 bases; nucleotides outside the gene matches: 10. The germline gives CDR1 ENHRY, CDR2 SYGVKD. Authors' analysis steps: Estimation of nucleated cell counts relied on the amplification of reference gene primers. This table comes from immunoSEQ multiplex PCR, and its TCRdb copy is limited to in-frame clones, with some not included. V and J calls plus clone size are reproduced from that table; the DNA served to infer D and trimming. The repertoire includes about 62,000 clones, roughly 92% of them detected once, and 5.5% to 6.5% sits in the top ten.

V usage is TRBV10-3 and J usage is TRBJ2-7; 9 bases align to TRBD1. The specimen was peripheral blood. This TCR derives from a human donor in a cohort sampled during active COVID-19. The CDR3 sequence is CAIVVQDRGYEQYF. CDR3 coding DNA: TGTGCCATTGTTGTCCAGGACAGGGGTTACGAGCAGTACTTC.